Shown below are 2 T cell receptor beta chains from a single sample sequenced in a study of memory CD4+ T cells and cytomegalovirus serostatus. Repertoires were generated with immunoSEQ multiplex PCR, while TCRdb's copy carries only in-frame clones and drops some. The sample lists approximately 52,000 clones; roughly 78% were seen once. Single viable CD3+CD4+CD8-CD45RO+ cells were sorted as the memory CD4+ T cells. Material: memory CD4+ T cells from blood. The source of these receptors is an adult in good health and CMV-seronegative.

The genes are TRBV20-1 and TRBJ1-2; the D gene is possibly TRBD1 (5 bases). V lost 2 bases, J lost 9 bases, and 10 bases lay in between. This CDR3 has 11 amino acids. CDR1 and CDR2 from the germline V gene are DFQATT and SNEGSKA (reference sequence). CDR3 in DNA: TGCAGTGCTAGAACAGGTTCAAGCTACACCTTC. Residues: CSARTGSSYTF.

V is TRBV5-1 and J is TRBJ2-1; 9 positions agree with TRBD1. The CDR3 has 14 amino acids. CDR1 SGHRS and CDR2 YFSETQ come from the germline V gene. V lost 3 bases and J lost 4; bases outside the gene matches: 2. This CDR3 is CASSSDRGYNEQFF. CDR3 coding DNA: TGCGCCAGCAGCTCGGACAGGGGATACAATGAGCAGTTCTTC.